The entry below gives a single T cell receptor (beta chain) sequence along with its context. These data are taken from a study of OX40 agonist ivuxolimab in advanced cancers. Per the germline V gene, CDR1 is SGDLS and CDR2 is YYNGEE. CDR3 length: 15 amino acids. V lost 3 bases to trimming and J lost 2 bases; unmatched junction nucleotides: 4. Using immunoSEQ multiplex PCR, the repertoire was profiled, and TCRdb retains in-frame clones only, with some absent. The repertoire holds some 83,000 clones, more than 85% seen once, with around 6% in the top ten. This material consisted of CD4+ or CD8+ T cells sorted from blood, taken in a trial of the OX40 agonist ivuxolimab. The V and J genes are TRBV9 and TRBJ2-3, with 9 bases aligning to TRBD1. The TCR originated in an adult with an advanced solid tumor such as melanoma, head and neck, liver or kidney cancer. The CDR3 sequence is CASSAGTGFTDTQYF. The CDR3 DNA is TGTGCCAGCAGCGCCGGGACAGGGTTCACAGATACGCAGTATTTT.